The present TCR beta chain was sequenced within a study of lymphopenia after photon versus proton radiotherapy. The method was immunoSEQ multiplex PCR; TCRdb's version includes in-frame clones alone and lacks a portion of them. The sample lists about 15,000 clones; more than 75% were seen once. Sequenced material: peripheral blood, taken from a patient treated with proton-based radiotherapy. The TCR originated in a man aged 70-80 years with pancreatic cancer.

CDR3 in amino acids: CASKELAVNYEQYF. The CDR3 DNA sequence: TGTGCCAGCAAAGAACTAGCGGTGAACTACGAGCAGTACTTC. The J gene is TRBJ2-7, the V gene TRBV6-1; TRBD2 aligns across 8 bases. With 7 bases clipped from V and 3 bases from J, the junction kept 8 bases outside the gene matches. The CDR3 is made up of 14 amino acids. Germline V lookup: CDR1 MNHNS, CDR2 SASEGT.